A single TCR beta chain is shown here with its context. Its antigen has not been determined. The CDR3 runs 17 amino acids, cysteine and phenylalanine included. No DNA accompanies this entry. From the germline V gene, CDR1 is SGHRS and CDR2 is YFSETQ. HCMV-specific IgG was detected in serum with a commercial ELISA kit to determine HCMV serostatus. Peripheral blood mononuclear cells were isolated from blood by Ficoll density gradient centrifugation. The data are from a study of T cells expressing NK-cell markers (dated by TCRdb to 2020 to 2022). Background for the entire study: Three sorted T-cell subsets (CD3+CD56+NKG2C+, CD3+CD56+NKG2C- and CD3+CD56-NKG2C+) from several donors had their TCR beta-chain repertoires profiled. Among the eight sequenced donors, seven were HCMV-seropositive and one was HCMV-seronegative. All eight donors whose samples were sequenced were randomly selected healthy volunteers, three of them men and five women. Libraries were sequenced as 2 x 150 bp reads on Illumina HiSeq 2000/2500, MiSeq or NextSeq.

General study outcomes and caveats: Those dominant clonotypes were again the most abundant among CD3+CD56-NKG2C+ cells in several donors, at roughly 25-60.1%. In a handful of donors, the dominant CD3+CD56+NKG2C+ clonotypes were among the top 10 CD8+ clonotypes and accounted for roughly 1.0-8% of CD8+ T cells. It remained unclear whether the expanded NKG2C-expressing T cell clones were specific for HCMV antigens.

Sequencing took place on an Illumina HiSeq 2000. TCR beta cDNA libraries were made by 5'RACE template switching that added a universal primer site and unique molecular identifiers. Synthesis of cDNA was primed from the TCR beta constant segment and was followed by two consecutive PCR amplification steps. Processing in the source paper ran as follows. Reads were demultiplexed and grouped by UMI with MIGEC, and clonotypes were assembled and quantified with MiTCR. To remove erroneous sequences, TCR cDNA sequences were retained only when supported by two or more reads. The tcR package was used for downstream repertoire analysis, with clonotypes matched between fractions based on CDR3 nucleotide sequence plus V segment. VDJmatch was used to annotate antigen specificity against VDJdb, with one amino acid substitution in CDR3 permitted. Through TCRdb reprocessing, the reads give one entry per CDR3 protein sequence; DNA is omitted. These V and J calls rely on TCRdb rather than the paper's analysis. This sample's listing comprises over 150,000 distinct CDR3 sequences. The ten largest clonotypes hold roughly 21% of the sample.

This receptor was identified in a man aged 18 to 69 in good health. What was sequenced was blood T cells: a sorted CD56 or NKG2C T cell subset, CD4+ or CD8+ T cells, or bulk PBMC T cells (not recorded which). This chain joins TRBV5-1 to TRBJ2-1; no DNA is available, so the TRBD1 call from TCRdb remains unchecked. CDR3 region: CASSLVAERVPNNEQFF.